The 15 T cell receptor beta chains given below trace back to one sample, sequenced in a study of cytomegalovirus exposure and HLA in healthy donors. It was with 60 Vbeta and 13 Jbeta primers that the PCR ran. The repertoire was sequenced with immunoSEQ multiplex PCR; TCRdb's copy has only in-frame clones and lacks some. This sample has 130,000 or so clones, with around nine tenths found just once. The sequencing input was PBMCs. The source is a woman younger than 45 in good health and CMV-seronegative.

J is TRBJ2-7 and V is TRBV7-9; D is possibly TRBD1 (7 bases). The germline gives CDR1 SEHNR, CDR2 FQNEAQ (reference sequence). This CDR3 has 15 residues. Trimming cost V 5 bases and J 0 bases, with 14 bases left between them. CDR3 residues: CASSGGTVSSYEQYF. CDR3 bases: TGTGCCAGCAGCGGCGGGACAGTAAGCTCCTACGAGCAGTACTTC.

This clone was seen once. This sequence joins TRBV9 and TRBJ2-5; D is possibly TRBD1 (6 bases). The end of the DNA fits TRBJ2-7 better, so the J call may be wrong. Germline V gives CDR1 SGDLS, CDR2 YYNGEE. The CDR3 extends over 16 amino acids. The CDR3, as DNA: TGTGCCAGCAGCCCAGGGGTGGATCGTGGCCCCTACGAGCAGTACTTC. This codes for CASSPGVDRGPYEQYF.

This chain uses TRBV19 with TRBJ2-1; 11 nucleotides agree with TRBD2. This CDR3 is built from 14 residues. The V segment lost 6 bases and the J segment 7 bases; nucleotides outside the gene matches: 5. Germline loops: CDR1 LNHDA, CDR2 SQIVND (reference sequence). The CDR3 sequence: CASSLAGGFNEQFF. The CDR3 bases are TGTGCCAGTAGCCTAGCGGGAGGTTTTAATGAGCAGTTCTTC. The variable domain in full, completed from reference TRBV19 and TRBJ2-1, reads DGGITQSPKYLFRKEGQNVTLSCEQNLNHDAMYWYRQDPGQGLRLIYYSQIVNDFQKGDIAEGYSVSREKKESFPLTVTSAQKNPTAFYLCASSLAGGFNEQFFGPGTRLTVL.

The CDR3 sequence is CATTPGGNEQFF. The DNA for the CDR3 is TGTGCCACCACACCAGGGGGAAATGAGCAGTTCTTC. The chain couples TRBV19 to TRBJ2-1; 7 nucleotides align to TRBD1. Trimming removed 10 bases from V and 7 bases from J; junction bases left unmatched: 7. The CDR3 length is 12 residues. The germline gives CDR1 LNHDA, CDR2 SQIVND (reference sequence).

The rearrangement joins TRBV4-1 to TRBJ1-2; TRBD1 might be the D (6 bases). Deletions cut 2 bases from V and 6 bases from J, with 13 bases between. The CDR3 covers 14 residues. Germline V gene lookup returns CDR1 MGHRA and CDR2 YSYEKL. Here the CDR3 DNA reads TGCGCCAGCAGCCAACCGTACAGGGAAGATGGCTACACCTTC. It specifies CASSQPYREDGYTF.

This clone has only a few counts. The rearrangement uses TRBV5-4 and TRBJ2-1, with a tentative D call TRBD2 (6 bases). V was shortened by 6 bases and J by 7 bases, with 23 bases between the two germline ends. There are 16 residues in the CDR3. Germline CDR1 SGHNT, CDR2 YYREEE (reference sequence). The DNA of the CDR3 is TGTGCCAGCACGACCGAAGGGAGGAGGGTAGTAAATGAGCAGTTCTTC. This encodes CASTTEGRRVVNEQFF.

The chain carries TRBV5-5 and TRBJ2-1, with 9 bases that match TRBD2. The CDR3 is made up of 15 amino acids. Germline CDR1 is SGHKS and CDR2 is YYEKEE (reference sequence). V was pared by 2 bases and J by 6 bases, with 6 bases of the junction left unmatched. The DNA for the CDR3 is TGTGCCAGCAGCTTTTGGGTTAGCGGGAGCAATGAGCAGTTCTTC. Translated: CASSFWVSGSNEQFF.

The V gene is TRBV6-6, the J gene TRBJ1-4, with D tentatively TRBD1 (6 bases). Germline CDR1 and CDR2: MNHNY and SVGAGI (reference sequence). This CDR3 region has 14 residues. The V end was cut by 5 bases, the J end by 8 bases, with 15 bases between. This CDR3 is CASSQIGQREKLFF. In DNA, the CDR3 is TGTGCCAGCAGTCAGATCGGACAGAGAGAAAAACTGTTTTTT.

The chain recombines TRBV14 with TRBJ2-5; TRBD2 aligns across 8 bases. The CDR3 is 16 amino acids. In germline, CDR1 is SGHDN, CDR2 FVKESK. Unmatched junction bases numbered 9, after V lost 1 base and J lost 5 bases. The DNA for the CDR3 is TGTGCCAGCAGCCAAGCATGGAGCGGGGGCTCGGAGACCCAGTACTTC. Translating it yields CASSQAWSGGSETQYF.

J is TRBJ2-7 and V is TRBV30; possibly TRBD1 for D (6 bases). Germline values: CDR1 GTSNPN, CDR2 SVGIG (reference sequence). The CDR3 extends over 11 amino acids. V was shortened by 5 bases and J by 6 bases, with 11 bases between the two germline ends. The CDR3 loop is CAWEEGGEQYF. DNA for the CDR3: TGTGCCTGGGAAGAAGGGGGCGAGCAGTACTTC.

The chain couples TRBV5-1 to TRBJ2-5; D perhaps matches TRBD2 (6 bases). The end of the DNA is better explained by TRBJ2-7, so the J call may be wrong. In germline, CDR1 is SGHRS, CDR2 YFSETQ. The CDR3 runs to 16 residues. The CDR3 bases are TGCGCCAGCAGCTCGGATGGGACTTCGATGACCTACGAGCAGTACTTC. Translation: CASSSDGTSMTYEQYF.

The chain uses TRBV7-2 and TRBJ2-7; D perhaps matches TRBD2 (7 bases). Germline V CDR1 and CDR2: SGHTA, FQGNSA. Trimming cost V 7 bases and J 10 bases, with 17 bases left between them. The CDR3 has 12 amino acids. The CDR3 bases are TGTGCCAGCACCTCAAGGGGGGGCCATCAGTACTTC. Its protein product is CASTSRGGHQYF. Supplemented by reference TRBV7-2 and TRBJ2-7, the full variable domain reads GAGVSQSPSNKVTEKGKDVELRCDPISGHTALYWYRQSLGQGLEFLIYFQGNSAPDKSGLPSDRFSAERTGGSVSTLTIQRTQQEDSAVYLCASTSRGGHQYFGPGTRLTVT.

V usage is TRBV28 and J usage is TRBJ2-3, with 8 bases lining up with TRBD2. Germline CDR1 is MDHEN and CDR2 is SYDVKM. The CDR3 length is 20 residues. V was clipped by 3 bases and J by 1 base; unmatched bases: 18. CDR3 in amino acids: CASSLRGFGQREKGTDTQYF. CDR3 DNA sequence: TGTGCCAGCAGTTTGAGGGGTTTCGGGCAGCGGGAGAAGGGCACAGATACGCAGTATTTT.

V gene TRBV11-2 combines with J gene TRBJ2-5; D might be TRBD2 (6 bases). This CDR3 contains 17 residues. Germline V gene data show CDR1 as SGHAT and CDR2 as FQNNGV. Trimming took off 5 bases at V and 1 base at J, with 20 bases between the two ends. The CDR3 bases are TGTGCCAGCAGCCCCATCGGGGGACTCCGAGCCCAAGAGACCCAGTACTTC. Translated: CASSPIGGLRAQETQYF.

The V and J genes are TRBV19 and TRBJ1-3; a weak D match, TRBD1 (6 bases). Trimming shortened V by 6 bases and J by 2 bases, and 17 bases separated the two germline ends. This CDR3 region has 16 residues. CDR1 and CDR2 from the germline V gene are LNHDA and SQIVND (reference sequence). The CDR3 DNA reads as TGTGCCAGTAGAGAGAGGGGGACAATCGCTGGAAACACCATATATTTT. This encodes CASRERGTIAGNTIYF.